In this sample, the clone carrying this T cell receptor beta chain turned up a few times. Its cognate antigen is unknown. The data were taken from a study of blood T cells in healthy people across ages. Notes on the study in general: It was found that TCR beta diversity correlated strongly with the percentage of naive T cells.

The V gene lost 3 bases and the J gene lost 2 bases, with 18 bases spanning the gap. Germline V gene lookup returns CDR1 LGHNA and CDR2 YSLEER. This CDR3 comprises 17 residues. Per sample, no less than 6 micrograms of total RNA were extracted. Together with a sample-barcoded 5' primer, a J-beta primer mix was included in a second PCR lasting about 6 to 12 cycles. TCRdb recomputed calls from the 5' RACE reads with MiXCR, one row per CDR3 protein. This sample has 1.5 million to 2 million distinct CDR3 sequences; approximately 40% occur once, and the top ten carry approximately 22%. This chain links TRBV4-3 with TRBJ2-3; D might be TRBD2 (6 bases). The TCR originated in a human donor in good health. Input material: blood. This CDR3 reads CASSHSVGDLSTDTQYF. CDR3 coding DNA: TGCGCCAGCAGCCACTCAGTGGGGGACTTGTCCACAGATACGCAGTATTTT.